Presented here are 20 T cell receptor beta chains from one specimen sequenced in a study of shared clonotypes between healthy human individuals. TCRdb's copy holds only in-frame clones and misses some; the assay was immunoSEQ multiplex PCR. In the table there are 1,400,000 or so clones, approximately 98.5% of which are singletons. The sample comprised naive CD4+ T cells sorted from blood. Subset denoted: CD45RA+ positively selected. All receptors derive from a man younger than 45 in good health.

The chain uses TRBV6-6 and TRBJ2-7, with TRBD2 as a possible D gene (6 bases). Per the germline V gene, CDR1 is MNHNY and CDR2 is SVGAGI (reference sequence). The germline V and J ends were trimmed by 5 bases and 12 bases, with 20 bases remaining between them. The CDR3 extends over 13 amino acids. In nucleotides, the CDR3 is TGTGCCAGCAGTCCCCGCCGGCCGGGACTGGGGTACTTC. Its protein is CASSPRRPGLGYF.

Note on this clone: In the same sample, other DNA sequences code for this CDR3. The chain uses TRBV27 and TRBJ2-2; D gene unclear. In germline, CDR1 is MNHEY, CDR2 SMNVEV (reference sequence). The CDR3 runs 13 residues. V lost 4 bases and J lost 6, with 9 bases in between. CDR3 bases: TGTGCCAGCAGTTCGCCGGGTCCCGGGGAGCTGTTTTTT. Residues: CASSSPGPGELFF.

Points on this clone: Within the sample, other DNA sequences also encode this same CDR3. The chain is built from TRBV6-1 and TRBJ2-1, with a possible D match to TRBD1 (6 bases). Deletions cut 2 bases from V and 7 bases from J, with 6 bases between. Per germline, CDR1 MNHNS and CDR2 SASEGT. The CDR3 is 12 amino acids. The CDR3 protein is CASSEQGNEQFF. The CDR3 DNA sequence: TGTGCCAGCAGTGAACAGGGGAATGAGCAGTTCTTC.

The chain employs TRBV9 and TRBJ1-1, with D possibly TRBD1 on 5 matching bases. This CDR3 region has 16 residues. V was cut by 0 bases and J by 4 bases, with 16 bases left in between. CDR1 and CDR2 from the germline V gene are SGDLS and YYNGEE. The CDR3 nucleotides are TGTGCCAGCAGCGTAGCTGGCCAGGGCAAGGGCACTGAAGCTTTCTTT. Translation gives CASSVAGQGKGTEAFF.

CDR3 nucleotide sequence: TGTGCCAGCAGCTTAGCTGGGACTCTCAATGAGCAGTTCTTC. It is translated as CASSLAGTLNEQFF. V and J are TRBV7-9 and TRBJ2-1; D is possibly TRBD2 (6 bases). This CDR3 region has 14 residues. Looked up from germline, CDR1 is SEHNR and CDR2 is FQNEAQ (reference sequence). V shed 0 bases and J shed 6 bases, with 9 bases lying between them.

The V call is TRBV6-1, the J call TRBJ2-7; 7 positions agree with TRBD1. From germline, CDR1 is MNHNS and CDR2 SASEGT. The CDR3 has 13 residues. With V trimmed by 11 bases and J by 1 base, 8 bases remained unmatched. The CDR3 loop reads CAGSRGQSYEQYF. CDR3 nucleotide sequence: TGTGCCGGATCCCGGGGACAGTCCTACGAGCAGTACTTC.

Of note for this clone: The same CDR3 arises from other DNA sequences in this sample as well. The chain combines TRBV6-5 with TRBJ2-2; D is unclear. V was pared by 2 bases and J by 5 bases, with 6 bases between. CDR1 and CDR2 from the germline V gene are MNHEY and SVGAGI. The CDR3 covers 13 residues. The CDR3 region is CASSYGPTGELFF. CDR3 DNA: TGTGCCAGCAGTTACGGCCCTACCGGGGAGCTGTTTTTT.

Only one count was recorded for this clone. This chain connects TRBV5-1 to TRBJ2-5; tentative D call: TRBD2 (6 bases). This CDR3 spans 14 amino acids. Germline loops: CDR1 SGHRS, CDR2 YFSETQ. V lost 5 bases, J lost 5 bases, and 16 bases lay in between. The CDR3 is CASSSNGGEETQYF. The CDR3 nucleotides are TGCGCCAGCAGTTCTAACGGAGGGGAGGAGACCCAGTACTTC. Using reference TRBV5-1 and TRBJ2-5 for the parts outside the CDR3, the full variable domain is KAGVTQTPRYLIKTRGQQVTLSCSPISGHRSVSWYQQTPGQGLQFLFEYFSETQRNKGNFPGRFSGRQFSNSRSEMNVSTLELGDSALYLCASSSNGGEETQYFGPGTRLLVL.

The chain joins TRBV6-1 to TRBJ2-7; D could derive from TRBD1 or TRBD2 (5 bases each). This CDR3 comprises 15 residues. V was pared by 6 bases and J by 0 bases, with 15 bases between. Germline values: CDR1 MNHNS, CDR2 SASEGT. The CDR3 protein is CASSGAMRASYEQYF. CDR3 coding DNA: TGTGCCAGCAGCGGGGCCATGAGGGCCTCCTACGAGCAGTACTTC.

The rearrangement uses TRBV5-4 and TRBJ2-2; D possibly corresponds to TRBD1 (5 bases). This CDR3 is built from 15 residues. Germline CDR1 is SGHNT and CDR2 is YYREEE (reference sequence). V gave up 2 bases and J gave up 3 bases, with 11 bases separating them. CDR3 region: CASSFARVDTGELFF. Written as DNA, the CDR3 is TGTGCCAGCAGCTTTGCCAGGGTAGACACCGGGGAGCTGTTTTTT.

This clone was recorded once. V is TRBV4-3 and J is TRBJ2-2; D gene unclear. This CDR3 region has 15 residues. From germline, CDR1 is LGHNA and CDR2 YSLEER. Trimming pared 4 bases from V and 3 bases from J, leaving 12 bases between. CDR3 DNA: TGCGCCAGCAGCCTCGAGCGATCCGACACCGGGGAGCTGTTTTTT. Its protein product is CASSLERSDTGELFF.

This clone has only one observation. The chain employs TRBV9 and TRBJ2-5, with 14 positions matching TRBD2. The CDR3 has 17 residues. Trimming cost V 4 bases and J 5 bases; bases outside gene matches: 10. CDR1 and CDR2 (germline): SGDLS, YYNGEE. The CDR3 sequence is CASSPRLAGGPSETQYF. CDR3 DNA sequence: TGTGCCAGCAGCCCCCGACTAGCGGGAGGGCCCTCGGAGACCCAGTACTTC.

Remarks on this clone: An end of the junction does not agree with germline; a read error may underlie this. Other nucleotide sequences from this sample produce the same CDR3. The chain recombines TRBV7-7 with TRBJ2-2; the match to TRBD2 covers 9 bases. This CDR3 region has 15 residues. Germline CDR1 and CDR2: SSHAT and FNYEAQ (reference sequence). As DNA, the CDR3 is TGTGCTAGCAGCTTAGCGGGAGTTGGCACCGGGGAGCTGTTTTTT. This encodes CASSLAGVGTGELFF.

J is TRBJ2-7 and V is TRBV25-1; 8 bases are a match to TRBD1. The CDR3 length is 13 residues. J was trimmed by 6 bases and V by 4 bases; bases with no gene match: 5. Germline V gene data show CDR1 as MGHDK and CDR2 as SYGVNS. The CDR3: CASSGGGTGEQYF. The CDR3 DNA reads as TGTGCCAGCAGTGGCGGTGGGACAGGCGAGCAGTACTTC.

The chain carries TRBV18 and TRBJ2-1; the D gene could be TRBD1 or TRBD2 (6 bases each). The germline CDR1 and CDR2 sequences are KGHSH and LQKENI. This CDR3 has 13 amino acids. V lost 1 base and J lost 12, with 13 bases in between. This CDR3 reads CASSPRDGGPQFF. For the CDR3, the DNA is TGTGCCAGCTCACCACGCGATGGGGGGCCGCAGTTCTTC.

The chain carries TRBV19 and TRBJ2-7, with D tentatively TRBD1 (6 bases). This CDR3 is 15 amino acids long. Germline CDR1 is LNHDA and CDR2 is SQIVND (reference sequence). Trimming cost V 5 bases and J 3 bases, with 17 bases left between them. CDR3 nucleotide sequence: TGTGCCAGTAGTCTAAGCAGGGGCCAGCACTACGAGCAGTACTTC. Translation gives CASSLSRGQHYEQYF.

In its sample, this clone was seen once. The V call is TRBV11-2, the J call TRBJ2-5; D gene unclear. The germline CDR1 and CDR2 sequences are SGHAT and FQNNGV. There are 13 residues in the CDR3. V was trimmed by 1 base and J by 5 bases, leaving 8 bases between them. The CDR3 DNA is TGTGCCAGCAGCTTAGCTCCGCGTGAGACCCAGTACTTC. Encoded protein: CASSLAPRETQYF. Filled out from reference TRBV11-2 and TRBJ2-5, the complete variable domain reads EAGVAQSPRYKIIEKRQSVAFWCNPISGHATLYWYQQILGQGPKLLIQFQNNGVVDDSQLPKDRFSAERLKGVDSTLKIQPAKLEDSAVYLCASSLAPRETQYFGPGTRLLVL.

The J gene is TRBJ1-4, the V gene TRBV9; the match to TRBD1 covers 12 bases. The V segment lost 4 bases and the J segment 2 bases; nucleotides outside the gene matches: 3. There are 16 residues in the CDR3. CDR1 is SGDLS and CDR2 is YYNGEE in the germline V gene. The CDR3 sequence: CASSPGTGGTNEKLFF. CDR3 sequence (DNA): TGTGCCAGCAGCCCAGGGACAGGGGGCACTAATGAAAAACTGTTTTTT.

The J gene is TRBJ2-4, the V gene TRBV9; D is perhaps TRBD2 (6 bases). The V gene lost 0 bases and the J gene lost 3 bases, with 10 bases spanning the gap. The V gene's germline CDR1 is SGDLS and CDR2 YYNGEE. The CDR3 runs to 15 residues. CDR3 sequence (DNA): TGTGCCAGCAGCGTAGACGGGACTGTCAAAAACATTCAGTACTTC. Its translation: CASSVDGTVKNIQYF.

The chain links TRBV28 to TRBJ2-7; 15 nucleotides align to TRBD2. Germline V CDR1 and CDR2: MDHEN, SYDVKM. The ends lost 6 bases at V and 11 bases at J; junction bases unmatched: 11. The CDR3 runs to 15 residues. The CDR3 here is CASSRPGLAGGQEYF. DNA of the CDR3: TGTGCCAGCAGCCGACCGGGACTAGCGGGAGGTCAGGAGTACTTC. The full variable domain, completed using reference TRBV28 and TRBJ2-7, is DVKVTQSSRYLVKRTGEKVFLECVQDMDHENMFWYRQDPGLGLRLIYFSYDVKMKEKGDIPEGYSVSREKKERFSLILESASTNQTSMYLCASSRPGLAGGQEYFGPGTRLTVT.